The 12 T cell receptor beta chains presented below share a single source sample, sequenced in a study of high-grade serous ovarian cancer treatment subgroups. Tumor samples were obtained before definitive surgery or chemotherapy. Profiling relied on immunoSEQ multiplex PCR, and the TCRdb table lists in-frame clones only, not all of them. The top ten hold more than 8.5% of the sample, which has roughly 9,000 clones, less than 80% seen once. Sequenced material: tumor tissue. All receptors come from a human donor with high-grade serous ovarian cancer.

This clone has just a few counts. The V and J genes are TRBV7-6 and TRBJ2-1; D is ambiguous. Germline CDR1 SGHVS, CDR2 FNYEAQ. This CDR3 spans 12 amino acids. With 1 base removed from V and 10 bases from J, the gap between germline ends came to 8 bases. CDR3 residues: CASSLERQEQFF. The CDR3 DNA is TGTGCCAGCAGCTTAGAGAGGCAGGAGCAGTTCTTC.

This chain uses TRBV5-4 with TRBJ2-1; D gene ambiguous. The germline V and J ends were trimmed by 2 bases and 7 bases, with 7 bases remaining between them. From germline, CDR1 is SGHNT and CDR2 YYREEE (reference sequence). The CDR3 has 12 residues. CDR3 residues: CASSLRLNEQFF. CDR3 bases: TGTGCCAGCAGCTTACGTCTAAATGAGCAGTTCTTC. The full variable domain, rest sourced from reference TRBV5-4 and TRBJ2-1, is ETGVTQSPTHLIKTRGQQVTLRCSSQSGHNTVSWYQQALGQGPQFIFQYYREEENGRGNFPPRFSGLQFPNYSSELNVNALELDDSALYLCASSLRLNEQFFGPGTRLTVL.

This chain joins TRBV7-9 and TRBJ1-4; unclear D gene. V dropped 1 base and J dropped 6 bases, with 0 bases sitting between them. CDR3 length: 11 residues. The germline gives CDR1 SEHNR, CDR2 FQNEAQ (reference sequence). CDR3 sequence: CASSLDEKLFF. CDR3 coding DNA: TGTGCCAGCAGCTTAGATGAAAAACTGTTTTTT.

The chain joins TRBV28 to TRBJ1-5; D possibly corresponds to TRBD1 (5 bases). The V gene's germline CDR1 is MDHEN and CDR2 SYDVKM. V gave up 7 bases and J gave up 0 bases, with 10 bases separating them. This CDR3 is 14 amino acids long. CDR3 protein: CASNQGDSNQPQHF. CDR3 DNA: TGTGCCAGCAATCAAGGGGATAGCAATCAGCCCCAGCATTTT.

This chain joins TRBV15 and TRBJ2-7, with 8 bases that match TRBD1. Germline V gene sequence: CDR1 LNHNV, CDR2 YYDKDF (reference sequence). V was clipped by 10 bases and J by 6 bases; unmatched bases: 17. CDR3 length equals 15 residues. This CDR3 reads CASSKTGTGFGEQYF. CDR3 nucleotide sequence: TGTGCCAGCTCAAAAACCGGGACAGGCTTTGGCGAGCAGTACTTC.

The V call is TRBV6-6, the J call TRBJ1-5, with 9 positions matching TRBD1. The ends lost 4 bases at V and 7 bases at J; junction bases unmatched: 2. This CDR3 contains 13 residues. Per the germline V gene, CDR1 is MNHNY and CDR2 is SVGAGI (reference sequence). CDR3 DNA sequence: TGTGCCAGCAGTTCGACAGGGGGGCAGCCCCAGCATTTT. Amino acid sequence: CASSSTGGQPQHF.

CDR3 loop: CASSSWGWDSNQPQHF. CDR3 DNA: TGTGCCAGCAGTTCGTGGGGATGGGACAGCAATCAGCCCCAGCATTTT. V and J are TRBV6-5 and TRBJ1-5; D perhaps matches TRBD1 (5 bases). Trimming pared 4 bases from V and 1 base from J, leaving 14 bases between. Germline CDR1 MNHEY, CDR2 SVGAGI. The CDR3 sequence is 16 residues long.

V gene TRBV6-5 combines with J gene TRBJ2-7; the D gene could be TRBD1 or TRBD2 (5 bases each). Germline assignment: CDR1 MNHEY and CDR2 SVGAGI. Trimming took 6 bases from V and 1 from J, leaving 13 bases between them. This CDR3 has 14 residues. The CDR3 sequence is CASRTGTGSYEQYF. CDR3 nucleotide sequence: TGTGCCAGCAGAACCGGGACGGGGTCCTACGAGCAGTACTTC.

V usage is TRBV28 and J usage is TRBJ1-2; 7 bases match TRBD1. Trimming at V came to 8 bases and at J to 5 bases, leaving 5 bases not matched to a gene. CDR1 and CDR2 from the germline V gene are MDHEN and SYDVKM. The CDR3 consists of 12 residues. CDR3 in amino acids: CASQGQSYGYTF. The CDR3 DNA sequence: TGTGCCAGCCAGGGACAGAGTTATGGCTACACCTTC.

The chain links TRBV9 to TRBJ2-5; D unclear. Germline loops: CDR1 SGDLS, CDR2 YYNGEE. The CDR3 spans 15 residues. The ends were cut back, 0 bases at V and 1 base at J, with 10 bases in the middle. CDR3 protein: CASSVGHGSQETQYF. The CDR3 DNA reads as TGTGCCAGCAGCGTAGGGCACGGAAGCCAAGAGACCCAGTACTTC.

V gene TRBV18 combines with J gene TRBJ2-2; TRBD2 agrees at 11 bases. Germline loops: CDR1 KGHSH, CDR2 LQKENI. V was clipped by 0 bases and J by 5 bases; unmatched bases: 8. The CDR3 runs to 18 residues. CDR3: CASSPPLRLAGKTGELFF. In DNA form, the CDR3 reads TGTGCCAGCTCACCACCTCTAAGACTAGCGGGAAAAACCGGGGAGCTGTTTTTT.

The chain links TRBV6-5 to TRBJ1-6; D possibly corresponds to TRBD1 (6 bases). The V end was cut by 2 bases, the J end by 9 bases, with 17 bases between. Germline CDR1 MNHEY, CDR2 SVGAGI. The CDR3 has 16 residues. In nucleotides, the CDR3 is TGTGCCAGCAGTTACGATATCTGGGGGCAGGGTTCACCCCTCCACTTT. Translated, it gives CASSYDIWGQGSPLHF.